These 26 T cell receptor beta chains were all obtained from the same sample, sequenced in a study of cytomegalovirus exposure and HLA in healthy donors. Researchers ran the PCR with 60 Vbeta and 13 Jbeta primers. Using immunoSEQ multiplex PCR, the repertoire was profiled, and TCRdb retains in-frame clones only, with some absent. The sample lists 100,000 or so clones; around 80% were seen once. The sequencing sample was made of PBMCs. The receptors were gathered from a woman aged 18-35 years in good health and CMV-seronegative.

This chain connects TRBV6-1 to TRBJ2-4; D possibly corresponds to TRBD1 (6 bases). Trimming took 2 bases from V and 8 from J, leaving 13 bases between them. Germline lookup yields CDR1 MNHNS and CDR2 SASEGT. The CDR3 contains 14 residues. The CDR3 DNA is TGTGCCAGCAGTGAACTCAGGGGAACGTACATTCAGTACTTC. Translated, it gives CASSELRGTYIQYF.

The genes are TRBV6-1 and TRBJ2-3; 7 nucleotides match TRBD1. After removal of 7 bases from V and 1 base from J, the junction contained 8 bases not matched to a gene. The CDR3 consists of 15 residues. Germline-derived CDR1 and CDR2 are MNHNS and SASEGT. CDR3 DNA sequence: TGTGCCAGCAACAGCCTGAGGGGGCGCACAGATACGCAGTATTTT. Its translation is CASNSLRGRTDTQYF.

The chain links TRBV7-6 to TRBJ2-1, with 10 bases that match TRBD1. V was clipped by 1 base and J by 13 bases; unmatched bases: 7. Germline V gene sequence: CDR1 SGHVS, CDR2 FNYEAQ. The CDR3 has 14 amino acids. CDR3 coding DNA: TGTGCCAGCAGCTTAGGACCGGGACAGGGGATACAGTTCTTC. The encoded protein is CASSLGPGQGIQFF.

This clone has a handful of counts. CDR3 residues: CASSQDDRGGTDEQFF. The CDR3 DNA sequence: TGCGCCAGCAGCCAAGATGACAGGGGAGGAACAGATGAGCAGTTCTTC. The gene calls are TRBV4-3 and TRBJ2-1, with 8 bases lining up with TRBD1. CDR1 and CDR2 (germline): LGHNA, YSLEER. This CDR3 has 16 residues. V shed 0 bases, J shed 8 bases, and the junction held 9 bases outside the gene matches.

This clone has only a few counts. The chain employs TRBV29-1 and TRBJ2-7; a weak D match, TRBD2 (6 bases). V dropped 7 bases and J dropped 2 bases, with 15 bases sitting between them. The CDR3 length is 13 residues. Per the germline V gene, CDR1 is SQVTM and CDR2 is ANQGSEA. The CDR3 spells CSARGGTTYEQYF. The CDR3 coding sequence is TGCAGCGCCAGAGGAGGGACCACCTACGAGCAGTACTTC.

This clone came up once. The chain joins TRBV28 to TRBJ1-1; D might be TRBD1 (5 bases). The CDR3 sequence is 14 residues long. Trimming removed 1 base from V and 3 bases from J, with 9 bases in between. From germline, CDR1 is MDHEN and CDR2 SYDVKM. The CDR3 sequence: CASSLSWGDTEAFF. CDR3 sequence (DNA): TGTGCCAGCAGTTTATCTTGGGGGGACACTGAAGCTTTCTTT.

The chain employs TRBV6-5 and TRBJ2-2; TRBD1 matches at 7 bases. Germline V CDR1 and CDR2: MNHEY, SVGAGI. This CDR3 region has 13 residues. Unmatched junction bases numbered 2, after V lost 7 bases and J lost 3 bases. DNA for the CDR3: TGTGCCAGCAAAACAGGGGACACCGGGGAGCTGTTTTTT. Amino acid sequence: CASKTGDTGELFF.

The rearrangement links TRBV19 to TRBJ2-2; TRBD2 agrees at 9 bases. CDR3 length: 16 amino acids. Germline-derived CDR1 and CDR2 are LNHDA and SQIVND (reference sequence). Trimming cost V 3 bases and J 5 bases; bases outside gene matches: 7. CDR3: CASSIGLAGKTGELFF. As DNA, the CDR3 is TGTGCCAGTAGTATCGGGCTAGCGGGGAAAACCGGGGAGCTGTTTTTT.

This clone was counted a few times. The V call is TRBV2, the J call TRBJ2-3; 9 bases line up with TRBD2. This CDR3 has 16 residues. The J segment lost 1 base and the V segment lost 2 bases, leaving 4 bases of the junction unmatched. Germline CDR1 SNHLY, CDR2 FYNNEI. This CDR3 reads CASSEKASGGTDTQYF. The CDR3 DNA reads as TGTGCCAGCAGTGAAAAGGCTAGCGGGGGCACAGATACGCAGTATTTT.

This rearrangement joins TRBV7-2 to TRBJ1-5; 7 bases match TRBD1. V lost 5 bases and J lost 6; bases outside the gene matches: 7. The germline V gene has CDR1 SGHTA and CDR2 FQGNSA. The CDR3 sequence is 14 residues long. The CDR3 sequence: CASSTGTVSQPQHF. The DNA of the CDR3 is TGTGCCAGCAGCACCGGGACAGTTTCTCAGCCCCAGCATTTT.

J is TRBJ2-3 and V is TRBV4-3; TRBD2 is a possible D gene (5 bases). The V end lost 1 base, the J end lost 2 bases, and 13 bases lay between the germline ends. CDR3 length: 16 residues. Germline CDR1 reads LGHNA; CDR2 reads YSLEER. The CDR3 DNA reads as TGCGCCAGCAGCCAAGTATTCAGGACTGACACAGATACGCAGTATTTT. Protein sequence: CASSQVFRTDTDTQYF.

The chain combines TRBV6-5 with TRBJ2-1; 10 bases match TRBD2. Germline CDR1 reads MNHEY; CDR2 reads SVGAGI. The V and J ends lost 5 bases and 0 bases, in that order; junction bases with no gene match: 1. The CDR3 has 15 residues. CDR3 DNA sequence: TGTGCCAGCAGTGCTAGCGGGGGCTCCTACAATGAGCAGTTCTTC. Encoded protein: CASSASGGSYNEQFF.

The chain employs TRBV5-4 and TRBJ2-4, with 7 bases matching TRBD2. The CDR3 runs to 16 residues. Germline V gene lookup returns CDR1 SGHNT and CDR2 YYREEE (reference sequence). Trimming took 4 bases from V and 0 from J; bases not matched to a gene: 7. The CDR3 reads CASSPAGDSAKNIQYF. The CDR3, as DNA: TGTGCCAGCAGCCCGGCGGGGGATTCAGCCAAAAACATTCAGTACTTC.

V is TRBV2 and J is TRBJ1-5, with D perhaps TRBD1 (5 bases). Germline CDR1 is SNHLY and CDR2 is FYNNEI. The CDR3 runs 13 residues. Trimming left V 6 bases short and J 1 base short, with 7 bases between. CDR3 bases: TGTGCCAGCAGGGACACCAGCAATCAGCCCCAGCATTTT. Amino acid sequence: CASRDTSNQPQHF.

This chain uses TRBV7-9 with TRBJ2-5, with 7 nucleotides matching TRBD1. Germline lookup yields CDR1 SEHNR and CDR2 FQNEAQ (reference sequence). After removal of 5 bases from V and 0 bases from J, the junction contained 9 bases not matched to a gene. CDR3 length equals 16 residues. The CDR3 region has the DNA TGTGCCAGCAGCCCACAGGGGAGCCCGTACCAAGAGACCCAGTACTTC. Translation: CASSPQGSPYQETQYF. The full variable domain, in which reference TRBV7-9 and TRBJ2-5 provide the parts outside the CDR3, is DTGVSQNPRHKITKRGQNVTFRCDPISEHNRLYWYRQTLGQGPEFLTYFQNEAQLEKSRLLSDRFSAERPKGSFSTLEIQRTEQGDSAMYLCASSPQGSPYQETQYFGPGTRLLVL.

V is TRBV7-2 and J is TRBJ2-3, with 7 nucleotides matching TRBD2. CDR3 length: 15 residues. The germline gives CDR1 SGHTA, CDR2 FQGNSA. Trimming cost V 1 base and J 4 bases; bases outside gene matches: 5. The CDR3 DNA reads TGTGCCAGCAGCTTAGAGGCGGGAGCCGCAGATACGCAGTATTTT. Protein product: CASSLEAGAADTQYF. Variable domain in full (rest from reference TRBV7-2 and TRBJ2-3): GAGVSQSPSNKVTEKGKDVELRCDPISGHTALYWYRQSLGQGLEFLIYFQGNSAPDKSGLPSDRFSAERTGGSVSTLTIQRTQQEDSAVYLCASSLEAGAADTQYFGPGTRLTVL.

V and J are TRBV27 and TRBJ1-2, with 7 bases matching TRBD1. V shed 5 bases, J shed 7 bases, and the junction held 16 bases outside the gene matches. Germline V gene data show CDR1 as MNHEY and CDR2 as SMNVEV (reference sequence). The CDR3 is made up of 16 amino acids. CDR3 nucleotides: TGTGCCAGCAGTCCCCTAGGGGGCGCACTGGGTGGTGGCTACACCTTC. As protein: CASSPLGGALGGGYTF.

The CDR3 spells CSATGYGYTF. CDR3 sequence (DNA): TGCAGTGCTACAGGATATGGCTACACCTTC. The chain combines TRBV20-1 with TRBJ1-2, with unresolved D. Deletions cut 4 bases from V and 5 bases from J, with 5 bases between. Germline CDR1 is DFQATT and CDR2 is SNEGSKA (reference sequence). The CDR3 loop spans 10 amino acids.

V and J are TRBV6-5 and TRBJ2-2; 7 nucleotides line up with TRBD2. V lost 7 bases and J lost 0; bases outside the gene matches: 5. CDR3 length: 15 residues. Germline CDR1 is MNHEY and CDR2 is SVGAGI. CDR3 sequence reads: CASTSGASNTGELFF. The CDR3 nucleotides read TGTGCCAGCACCAGCGGGGCCTCGAACACCGGGGAGCTGTTTTTT.

This chain uses TRBV13 with TRBJ1-4, with TRBD1 matching over 7 bases. This CDR3 comprises 14 residues. Germline V gene lookup returns CDR1 PRHDT and CDR2 FYEKMQ (reference sequence). The junction had 6 bases not matched to a gene; V was cut back by 5 bases and J by 6 bases. In DNA form, the CDR3 reads TGTGCCAGCAGCCGGACAGGAATCGATGAAAAACTGTTTTTT. Its protein is CASSRTGIDEKLFF.

The CDR3 nucleotides read TGTGCCACCCACAGGCGGCCGAGGAACACCGGGGAGCTGTTTTTT. It encodes CATHRRPRNTGELFF. This rearrangement joins TRBV6-1 to TRBJ2-2; maybe TRBD1 (5 bases). V shed 10 bases and J shed 1 base, with 16 bases lying between them. Per the germline V gene, CDR1 is MNHNS and CDR2 is SASEGT. The CDR3 is 15 amino acids.

The gene calls are TRBV4-1 and TRBJ2-7; weak D call: TRBD2 (5 bases). The V gene lost 3 bases and the J gene lost 1 base, with 10 bases spanning the gap. Germline V gene sequence: CDR1 MGHRA, CDR2 YSYEKL. The CDR3 contains 14 residues. The CDR3 protein is CASSQSRDSYEQYF. CDR3 DNA sequence: TGCGCCAGCAGCCAGTCTCGGGATTCCTACGAGCAGTACTTC.

The chain combines TRBV6-5 with TRBJ1-1; D remains unclear. The CDR3 length is 13 residues. The ends were cut back, 5 bases at V and 1 base at J, with 8 bases in the middle. CDR1 is MNHEY and CDR2 is SVGAGI in the germline V gene. CDR3 bases: TGTGCCAGCAGTGAGCGGGAGAACACTGAAGCTTTCTTT. Residues: CASSERENTEAFF.

V gene TRBV7-2 combines with J gene TRBJ1-1, with D hard to call. The CDR3 is 12 amino acids. The ends were cut back, 7 bases at V and 11 bases at J, with 17 bases in the middle. Germline V gene sequence: CDR1 SGHTA, CDR2 FQGNSA. DNA for the CDR3: TGTGCCAGCACCCCCCCGGAGGGTAGGGCTTTCTTT. It specifies CASTPPEGRAFF.

The genes are TRBV2 and TRBJ1-6; 8 bases map to TRBD1. Germline V gene lookup returns CDR1 SNHLY and CDR2 FYNNEI. This CDR3 is 15 amino acids long. V shed 6 bases and J 6 bases; nucleotides not matched to a gene: 7. In DNA, the CDR3 is TGTGCCAGCAGCTTCAGGGGGCCCATTAATTCACCCCTCCACTTT. Its protein is CASSFRGPINSPLHF.

Comment on this clone: The identical CDR3 is also encoded by other nucleotide sequences in the sample. The chain joins TRBV6-6 to TRBJ2-7; D is perhaps TRBD1 (5 bases). V was shortened by 2 bases and J by 4 bases, with 9 bases between the two germline ends. Germline V gene lookup returns CDR1 MNHNY and CDR2 SVGAGI (reference sequence). CDR3 length: 13 residues. This chain's CDR3 is CASSYAQGYEQYF. In DNA form, the CDR3 reads TGTGCCAGCAGTTACGCTCAGGGATACGAGCAGTACTTC.